A selection of T cell receptor beta chains follows, all from one sample in a study of cytomegalovirus exposure and HLA in healthy donors. Repertoires were generated with immunoSEQ multiplex PCR, while TCRdb's copy carries only in-frame clones and drops some. The sample has over 150,000 clones, 81% seen once. Source material: PBMCs. These receptors all stem from a woman aged 18-29 years in good health and CMV-seronegative. Each CDR3 is given with its conserved first and last residue. Fields, in order: J gene, V gene, CDR3 protein.

TRBJ1-2 TRBV6-5 CASSKGQFGQYGYTF
TRBJ2-7 TRBV29-1 CSVAGIYEQYF
TRBJ1-1 TRBV25-1 CASSEAVANTEAFF
TRBJ2-2 TRBV18 CASGLFGTSGATGELFF
TRBJ1-2 TRBV7-6 CASSAYRDYGYTF
TRBJ1-1 TRBV5-5 CASSFYRTGLNTEAFF
TRBJ2-3 TRBV5-1 CASSLDPSTDTQYF
TRBJ1-3 TRBV9 CASSEGTSAIYF
- TRBV2 CATYRGQVHEQYF
TRBJ1-4 TRBV10-3 CAIKSRVGLNEKLFF
TRBJ2-5 TRBV2 CASRLKGVGETQYF